These 4 T cell receptor beta chains came from one sample sequenced in a study of CD8 T cells in Susac syndrome. Reverse transcription of about 0.5 to 1 ug RNA used random hexamers. Using its own MiXCR run on the immunoSEQ multiplex PCR reads, TCRdb lists one record per CDR3 protein. Here the sample spans 180,000 or so distinct CDR3 sequences, about 95% being singletons. Sequenced: CD4+ T cells from PBMCs. The origin of the receptors is a human donor with multiple sclerosis.

The J gene is TRBJ1-1, the V gene TRBV30; D gene ambiguous. Germline lookup yields CDR1 GTSNPN and CDR2 SVGIG (reference sequence). The CDR3 has 13 residues. Trimming shortened V by 0 bases and J by 3 bases, and 8 bases separated the two germline ends. CDR3 nucleotides: TGTGCCTGGAGTGTAAGGGTGGACACTGAAGCTTTCTTT. Translated, it gives CAWSVRVDTEAFF.

The chain uses TRBV9 and TRBJ2-1; D not resolved. V was trimmed by 3 bases and J by 2 bases, leaving 6 bases between them. The CDR3 has 13 amino acids. In germline, CDR1 is SGDLS, CDR2 YYNGEE. The CDR3 protein is CASSGATYNEQFF. The CDR3 DNA is TGTGCCAGCAGCGGGGCAACCTACAATGAGCAGTTCTTC.

V usage is TRBV12-3 or TRBV12-4 and J usage is TRBJ2-7; weak D call: TRBD1 (7 bases). The germline V and J ends were trimmed by 2 bases and 0 bases, with 11 bases remaining between them. This CDR3 contains 15 residues. CDR3 protein: CASSLSRDSSYEQYF. The CDR3 DNA sequence: TGTGCCAGCAGTTTATCGCGGGACAGCTCCTACGAGCAGTACTTC.

V usage is TRBV12-3 or TRBV12-4 and J usage is TRBJ2-7; D gene ambiguous. V lost 1 base to trimming and J lost 2 bases, with 9 bases between them. The CDR3 totals 14 residues. The CDR3 loop reads CASSLGGRTYEQYF. In nucleotides, the CDR3 is TGTGCCAGCAGTTTAGGTGGCAGAACCTACGAGCAGTACTTC.